This is a list of T cell receptor beta chains from one sample in a study of Ad26.COV2.S vaccination and SARS-CoV-2 variants. Sequencing used immunoSEQ multiplex PCR; TCRdb keeps in-frame clones, though not all of them. The sample shows about 350,000 clones, 80% to 90% of them seen only once. Sequencing was performed on peripheral blood, taken in a trial of Ad26.COV2.S vaccine versus placebo. The receptor set was obtained from a person between 18 and 60 years old who received the Ad26.COV2.S COVID-19 vaccine or a placebo. The CDR3 runs from the conserved cysteine through the conserved F or W. Each record gives: V gene, CDR3 length, clone size, D gene, J gene, CDR3 protein, CDR3 DNA. A D gene is named only where the DNA matches it firmly. Clone size appears in some rows only: once, few, many, or a class for an expanded clone.

TRBV28,11,NA,NA,TRBJ2-7,CASRDFWEQYF,TGTGCCAGCAGGGACTTTTGGGAGCAGTACTTC
TRBV7-2,13,NA,NA,TRBJ2-7,CASSRSSGYEQYF,TGTGCCAGCAGTCGGAGCTCGGGGTACGAGCAGTACTTC
TRBV5-1,13,NA,NA,TRBJ2-3,CASSVGLLDTQYF,TGCGCCAGCAGCGTGGGACTGTTAGATACGCAGTATTTT
TRBV19,20,NA,TRBD2,TRBJ2-6,CASSPKTGGGGSSGANVLTF,TGTGCCAGTAGTCCCAAAACGGGAGGGGGAGGAAGTTCTGGGGCCAACGTCCTGACTTTC
TRBV28,16,NA,TRBD2,TRBJ2-2,CASSSPGRANTGELFF,TGTGCCAGCAGTTCCCCTGGGAGGGCTAACACCGGGGAGCTGTTTTTT
TRBV5-6,19,NA,TRBD2,TRBJ2-5,CASSLETRLAGESLETQYF,TGTGCCAGCAGCTTGGAGACCAGACTAGCGGGGGAAAGTTTAGAGACCCAGTACTTC
TRBV20-1,14,NA,NA,TRBJ1-6,CSASPPGARSPLHF,TGCAGTGCTAGTCCCCCGGGGGCTCGATCACCCCTCCACTTT
TRBV7-9,13,NA,NA,TRBJ1-6,CAIGPGHGSPLHF,TGTGCCATTGGACCGGGACACGGCTCACCCCTCCACTTT
TRBV4-1,16,NA,NA,TRBJ2-1,CASSPDKAAPYNEQFF,TGCGCCAGCAGCCCCGACAAAGCGGCACCCTACAATGAGCAGTTCTTC
TRBV5-1,15,NA,TRBD2,TRBJ2-1,CASSSAVSGRGEQFF,TGCGCCAGCAGCTCGGCGGTTAGCGGGAGAGGTGAGCAGTTCTTC
TRBV19,13,NA,NA,TRBJ2-3,CASSSLAIDTQYF,TGTGCCAGTAGTTCCCTAGCCATAGATACGCAGTATTTT
TRBV9,12,NA,NA,TRBJ2-7,CASSRGETEQYF,TGTGCCAGCAGCCGCGGGGAGACCGAGCAGTACTTC
TRBV6-1,14,once,NA,TRBJ1-5,CASSEVYSNQPQHF,TGTGCCAGCAGTGAAGTCTATAGCAATCAGCCCCAGCATTTT
TRBV5-4,14,once,NA,TRBJ2-7,CASSLGQASYEQYF,TGTGCCAGCAGCTTGGGGCAGGCCTCCTACGAGCAGTACTTC
TRBV14,13,few,NA,TRBJ1-1,CASSQDSYKAAFF,TGTGCCAGCAGCCAAGATTCATACAAGGCGGCTTTCTTT
TRBV4-2,18,NA,NA,TRBJ2-7,CASSPTFGPMEDLYEQYF,TGTGCCAGCAGCCCGACATTTGGGCCTATGGAGGACCTTTACGAGCAGTACTTC
TRBV7-6,17,many,TRBD1,TRBJ2-1,CASSPRDRGPAYNEQFF,TGTGCCAGCAGCCCCCGGGACAGGGGACCAGCCTACAATGAGCAGTTCTTC
TRBV10-3,17,NA,NA,TRBJ2-5,CAISERKGIGSGETQYF,TGTGCCATCAGTGAGCGTAAAGGGATAGGGTCGGGAGAGACCCAGTACTTC
TRBV28,13,NA,NA,TRBJ2-1,CASSFLARNEQFF,TGTGCCAGCAGTTTCCTCGCCCGCAATGAGCAGTTCTTC
TRBV18,16,NA,NA,TRBJ2-2,CASSPSRAPNTGELFF,TGTGCCAGCTCACCATCGAGGGCCCCAAACACCGGGGAGCTGTTTTTT
TRBV11-2,16,NA,NA,TRBJ1-5,CASSLDGAGSGQPQHF,TGTGCCAGCAGCTTAGATGGGGCAGGGTCAGGGCAGCCCCAGCATTTT
TRBV19,14,NA,TRBD1,TRBJ2-1,CASSSTGWDNEQFF,TGTGCCAGTAGTTCGACAGGGTGGGACAATGAGCAGTTCTTC
TRBV19,14,NA,TRBD1,TRBJ2-3,CASTYGTGTDTQYF,TGTGCCAGTACCTACGGGACAGGCACAGATACGCAGTATTTT
TRBV18,16,NA,TRBD2,TRBJ2-1,CASSPPVGGRHHEQFF,TGTGCCAGCTCACCGCCAGTAGGCGGGAGACACCATGAGCAGTTCTTC
TRBV10-3,16,NA,NA,TRBJ2-1,CAISESRGDTYNEQFF,TGTGCCATCAGTGAGTCGAGGGGGGACACCTACAATGAGCAGTTCTTC
TRBV6-2/TRBV6-3,14,NA,NA,TRBJ1-2,CASSYSRGGYGYTF,TGTGCCAGCAGTTACTCGAGGGGAGGCTATGGCTACACCTTC
TRBV28,17,NA,NA,TRBJ2-3,CASSFPGGRGPPDTQYF,TGTGCCAGCAGTTTCCCGGGGGGAAGGGGGCCCCCAGATACGCAGTATTTT
TRBV6-2/TRBV6-3,16,NA,TRBD2,TRBJ2-1,CASSYPRRTSGNEQFF,TGTGCCAGCAGTTACCCCCGTAGGACTAGCGGGAATGAGCAGTTCTTC
TRBV6-4,15,NA,NA,TRBJ2-3,CASSEVGSTTDTQYF,TGTGCCAGCAGTGAAGTGGGTTCAACCACAGATACGCAGTATTTT
TRBV6-2/TRBV6-3,19,once,TRBD2,TRBJ2-7,CASSYSTSGRMESSYEQYF,TGTGCCAGCAGTTACTCCACTAGCGGGAGGATGGAGAGCTCCTACGAGCAGTACTTC
TRBV24-1,14,NA,NA,TRBJ2-1,CATSDFQKGNEQFF,TGTGCCACCAGTGATTTTCAAAAGGGCAATGAGCAGTTCTTC
TRBV6-1,15,NA,TRBD2,TRBJ2-3,CASSDLAGGPDTQYF,TGTGCCAGCAGTGACCTAGCGGGGGGGCCTGATACGCAGTATTTT
TRBV13,17,NA,TRBD2,TRBJ2-3,CASSDQGLAGSIEAQYF,TGTGCCAGCAGCGACCAGGGACTAGCGGGATCCATTGAGGCGCAGTATTTT
TRBV7-2,13,NA,NA,TRBJ1-5,CASSLRENQPQHF,TGTGCCAGCAGCTTACGGGAGAATCAGCCCCAGCATTTT
TRBV7-2,15,NA,TRBD1,TRBJ2-7,CASSTRQGRSYEQYF,TGTGCCAGCAGCACCCGACAGGGTCGGTCCTACGAGCAGTACTTC
TRBV3-1/TRBV3-2,15,NA,TRBD1,TRBJ1-4,CASSQGTGRNEKLFF,TGTGCCAGCAGCCAAGGGACAGGCAGAAATGAAAAACTGTTTTTT
TRBV7-2,18,NA,TRBD2,TRBJ2-2,CASSLVFLASGRSGELFF,TGTGCCAGCAGCTTAGTTTTTTTGGCTAGCGGGAGGTCCGGGGAGCTGTTTTTT
TRBV27,14,NA,NA,TRBJ2-7,CASSLISGGYEQYF,TGTGCCAGCAGTTTAATTTCCGGCGGCTACGAGCAGTACTTC
TRBV9,14,NA,NA,TRBJ1-1,CASSERTGLGEAFF,TGTGCCAGCAGCGAGAGAACAGGGCTGGGTGAAGCTTTCTTT
TRBV7-2,14,NA,NA,TRBJ1-3,CASSPQGSGNTIYF,TGTGCCAGCAGCCCTCAGGGTTCTGGAAACACCATATATTTT
TRBV10-3,14,NA,NA,TRBJ2-6,CAISGTAGANVLTF,TGTGCCATCAGTGGGACAGCTGGGGCCAACGTCCTGACTTTC
TRBV9,19,NA,TRBD2,TRBJ2-1,CASSTTPGQGGGAGNEQFF,TGTGCCAGCAGCACTACGCCGGGCCAAGGCGGGGGGGCGGGCAATGAGCAGTTCTTC
TRBV4-2,16,NA,NA,TRBJ2-7,CASSQGGESYSYEQYF,TGTGCCAGCAGCCAAGGGGGGGAGTCGTACTCCTACGAGCAGTACTTC
TRBV18,15,NA,TRBD1,TRBJ2-5,CASSPWTGEGETQYF,TGTGCCAGCTCACCGTGGACAGGGGAGGGGGAGACCCAGTACTTC
TRBV5-6,14,NA,TRBD1,TRBJ1-2,CASSLRDRRYGYTF,TGTGCCAGCAGCCTAAGGGACAGGCGGTATGGCTACACCTTC
TRBV4-3,14,NA,NA,TRBJ2-5,CASSQDLLLETQYF,TGCGCCAGCAGCCAAGATCTCCTGCTTGAGACCCAGTACTTC
TRBV7-8,14,NA,NA,TRBJ1-2,CASSYKTGNYGYTF,TGTGCCAGCAGCTACAAAACAGGGAACTATGGCTACACCTTC
TRBV4-1,13,NA,TRBD1,TRBJ2-1,CASSRTGGGEQFF,TGCGCCAGCAGCCGAACAGGGGGCGGAGAGCAGTTCTTC
TRBV5-1,14,NA,NA,TRBJ2-7,CASSWETGIYEQYF,TGCGCCAGCAGCTGGGAGACCGGGATCTACGAGCAGTACTTC